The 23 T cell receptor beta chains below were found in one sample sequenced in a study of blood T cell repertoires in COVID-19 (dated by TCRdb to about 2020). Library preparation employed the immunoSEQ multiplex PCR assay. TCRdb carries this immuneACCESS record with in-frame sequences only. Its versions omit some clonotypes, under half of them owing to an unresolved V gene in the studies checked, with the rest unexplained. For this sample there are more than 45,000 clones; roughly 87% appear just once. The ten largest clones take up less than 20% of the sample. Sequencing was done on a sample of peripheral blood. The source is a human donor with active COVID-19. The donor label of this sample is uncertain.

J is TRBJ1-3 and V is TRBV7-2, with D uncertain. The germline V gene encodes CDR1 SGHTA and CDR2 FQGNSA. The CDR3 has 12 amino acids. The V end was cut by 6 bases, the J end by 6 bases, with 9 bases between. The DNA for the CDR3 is TGTGCCAGCAGGGAGGCCTTAAACACCATATATTTT. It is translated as CASREALNTIYF.

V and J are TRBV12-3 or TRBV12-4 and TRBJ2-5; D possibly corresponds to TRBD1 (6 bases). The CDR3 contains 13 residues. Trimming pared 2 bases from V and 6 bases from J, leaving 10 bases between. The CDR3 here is CASSLRQGQTQYF. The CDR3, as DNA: TGTGCCAGCAGTTTACGGCAGGGGCAGACCCAGTACTTC.

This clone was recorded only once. The CDR3 nucleotides are TGTGCCAGCAGCTCCCGTGGACTAGGGTCTGAGACCCAGTACTTC. This encodes CASSSRGLGSETQYF. The chain carries TRBV7-2 and TRBJ2-5, with 7 bases fitting TRBD2. Per the germline V gene, CDR1 is SGHTA and CDR2 is FQGNSA. This CDR3 has 15 amino acids. The V gene end was trimmed by 4 bases and the J gene end by 5 bases; junction bases not matched to a gene: 10.

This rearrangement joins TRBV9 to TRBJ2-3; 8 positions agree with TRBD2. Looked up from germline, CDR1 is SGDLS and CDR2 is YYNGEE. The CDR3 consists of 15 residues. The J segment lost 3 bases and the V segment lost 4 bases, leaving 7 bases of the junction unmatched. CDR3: CASSPRIAGTDTQYF. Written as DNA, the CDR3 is TGTGCCAGCAGCCCCCGGATAGCGGGGACAGATACGCAGTATTTT.

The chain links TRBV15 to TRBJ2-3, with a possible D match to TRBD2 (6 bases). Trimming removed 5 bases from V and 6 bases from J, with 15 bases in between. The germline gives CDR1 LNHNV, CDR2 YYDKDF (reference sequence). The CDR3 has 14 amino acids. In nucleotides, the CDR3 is TGTGCCACCAGCGGAGGGCAATTGAAGGATACGCAGTATTTT. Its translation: CATSGGQLKDTQYF.

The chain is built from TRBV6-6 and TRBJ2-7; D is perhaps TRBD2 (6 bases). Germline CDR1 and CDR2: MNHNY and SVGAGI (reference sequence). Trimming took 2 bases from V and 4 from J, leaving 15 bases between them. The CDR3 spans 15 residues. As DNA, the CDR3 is TGTGCCAGCAGTTACGCGGGACTCAATTTGTACGAGCAGTACTTC. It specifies CASSYAGLNLYEQYF.

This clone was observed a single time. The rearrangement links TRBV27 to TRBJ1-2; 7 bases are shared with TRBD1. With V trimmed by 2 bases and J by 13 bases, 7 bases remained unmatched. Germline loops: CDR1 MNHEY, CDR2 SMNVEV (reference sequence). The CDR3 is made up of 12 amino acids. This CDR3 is CASSLLGQVLTF. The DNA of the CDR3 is TGTGCCAGCAGTTTACTCGGACAGGTGCTCACCTTC.

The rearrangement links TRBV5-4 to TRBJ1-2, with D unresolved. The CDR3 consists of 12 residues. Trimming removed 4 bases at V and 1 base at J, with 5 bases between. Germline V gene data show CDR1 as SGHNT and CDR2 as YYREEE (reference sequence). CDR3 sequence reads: CASSADNYGYTF. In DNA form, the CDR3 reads TGTGCCAGCAGCGCGGATAACTATGGCTACACCTTC. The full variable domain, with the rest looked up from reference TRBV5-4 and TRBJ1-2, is ETGVTQSPTHLIKTRGQQVTLRCSSQSGHNTVSWYQQALGQGPQFIFQYYREEENGRGNFPPRFSGLQFPNYSSELNVNALELDDSALYLCASSADNYGYTFGSGTRLTVV.

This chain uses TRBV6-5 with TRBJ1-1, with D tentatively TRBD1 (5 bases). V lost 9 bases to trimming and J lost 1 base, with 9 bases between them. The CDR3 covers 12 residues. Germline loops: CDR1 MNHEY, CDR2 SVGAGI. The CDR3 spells CASTGGNTEAFF. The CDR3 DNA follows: TGTGCCAGTACGGGGGGGAACACTGAAGCTTTCTTT.

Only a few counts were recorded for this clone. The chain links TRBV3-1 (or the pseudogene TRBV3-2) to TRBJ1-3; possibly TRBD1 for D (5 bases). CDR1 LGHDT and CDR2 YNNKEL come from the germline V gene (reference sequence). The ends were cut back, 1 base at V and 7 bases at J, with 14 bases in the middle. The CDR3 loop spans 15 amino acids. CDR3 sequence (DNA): TGTGCCAGCAGCCAAGGGCTGCTTTCAGGGAACACCATATATTTT. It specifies CASSQGLLSGNTIYF.

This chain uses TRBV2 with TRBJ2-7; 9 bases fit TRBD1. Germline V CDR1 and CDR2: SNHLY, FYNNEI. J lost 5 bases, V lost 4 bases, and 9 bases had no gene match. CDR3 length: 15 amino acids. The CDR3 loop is CASSVLGQGINEQYF. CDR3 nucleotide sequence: TGTGCCAGCAGTGTCCTGGGACAGGGAATTAACGAGCAGTACTTC.

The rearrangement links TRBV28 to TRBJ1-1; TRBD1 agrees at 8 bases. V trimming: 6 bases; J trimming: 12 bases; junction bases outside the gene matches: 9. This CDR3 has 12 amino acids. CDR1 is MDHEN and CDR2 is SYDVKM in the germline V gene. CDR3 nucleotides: TGTGCCAGCAGCCTAGGACAGGGAAGAACTTTCTTT. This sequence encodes CASSLGQGRTFF.

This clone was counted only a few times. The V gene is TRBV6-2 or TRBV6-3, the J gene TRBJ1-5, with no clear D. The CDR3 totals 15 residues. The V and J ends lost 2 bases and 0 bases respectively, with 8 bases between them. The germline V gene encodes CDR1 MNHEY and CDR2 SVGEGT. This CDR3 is CASSYQQLSNQPQHF. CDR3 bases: TGTGCCAGCAGTTACCAACAGCTTAGCAATCAGCCCCAGCATTTT.

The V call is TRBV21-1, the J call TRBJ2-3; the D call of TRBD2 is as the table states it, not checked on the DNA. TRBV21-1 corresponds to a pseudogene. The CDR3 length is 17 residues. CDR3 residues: CASSKDLGGIETDTQYF. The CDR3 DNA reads TGTGCCAGCAGCAAAGATCTGGGGGGAATCGAGACTGATACGCAGTATTTT.

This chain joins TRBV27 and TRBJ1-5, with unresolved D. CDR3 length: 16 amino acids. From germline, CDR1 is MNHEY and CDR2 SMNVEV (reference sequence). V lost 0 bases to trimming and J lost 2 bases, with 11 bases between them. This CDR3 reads CASSLSVQSGNQPQHF. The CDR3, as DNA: TGTGCCAGCAGTTTATCGGTCCAATCGGGCAATCAGCCCCAGCATTTT.

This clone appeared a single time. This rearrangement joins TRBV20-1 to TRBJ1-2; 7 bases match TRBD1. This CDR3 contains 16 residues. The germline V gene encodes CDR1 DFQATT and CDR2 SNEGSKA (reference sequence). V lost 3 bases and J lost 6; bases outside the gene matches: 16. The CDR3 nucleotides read TGCAGTGCTAGTTTGTGGGGCGATCTCGGACAGGATGGCTACACCTTC. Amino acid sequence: CSASLWGDLGQDGYTF.

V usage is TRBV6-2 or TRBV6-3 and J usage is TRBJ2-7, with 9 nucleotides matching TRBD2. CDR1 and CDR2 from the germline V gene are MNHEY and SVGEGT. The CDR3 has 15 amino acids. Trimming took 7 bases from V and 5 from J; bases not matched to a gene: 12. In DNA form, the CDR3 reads TGTGCCAGCACCCCAGGGCGGGGGGGATCGGACGAGCAGTACTTC. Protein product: CASTPGRGGSDEQYF.

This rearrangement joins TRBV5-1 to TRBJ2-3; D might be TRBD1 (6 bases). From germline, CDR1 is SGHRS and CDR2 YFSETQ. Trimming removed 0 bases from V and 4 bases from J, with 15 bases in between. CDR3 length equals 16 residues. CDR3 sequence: CASSLGQGSSADTQYF. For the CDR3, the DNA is TGCGCCAGCAGCTTGGGTCAGGGGAGTTCGGCAGATACGCAGTATTTT.

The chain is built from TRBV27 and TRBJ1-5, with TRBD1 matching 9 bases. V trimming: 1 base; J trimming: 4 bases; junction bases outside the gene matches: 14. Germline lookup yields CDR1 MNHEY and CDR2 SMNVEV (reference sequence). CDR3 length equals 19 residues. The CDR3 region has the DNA TGTGCCAGCAGTTTATTGGGGACAGGGATTCCTTCCACAAATCAGCCCCAGCATTTT. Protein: CASSLLGTGIPSTNQPQHF.

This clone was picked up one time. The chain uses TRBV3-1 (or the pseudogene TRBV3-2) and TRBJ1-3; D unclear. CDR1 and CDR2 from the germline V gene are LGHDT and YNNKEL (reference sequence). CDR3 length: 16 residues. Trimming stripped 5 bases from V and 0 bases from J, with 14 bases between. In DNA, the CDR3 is TGTGCCAGCAGCTCCACCCGCGCGGGCTCTGGAAACACCATATATTTT. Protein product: CASSSTRAGSGNTIYF.

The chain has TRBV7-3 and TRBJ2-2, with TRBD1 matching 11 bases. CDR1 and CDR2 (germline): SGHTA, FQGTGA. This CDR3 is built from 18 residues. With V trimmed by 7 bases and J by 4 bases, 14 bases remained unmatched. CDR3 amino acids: CASKGSTVGTGGTGELFF. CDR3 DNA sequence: TGTGCCAGCAAGGGTTCAACGGTTGGGACAGGGGGCACCGGGGAGCTGTTTTTT.

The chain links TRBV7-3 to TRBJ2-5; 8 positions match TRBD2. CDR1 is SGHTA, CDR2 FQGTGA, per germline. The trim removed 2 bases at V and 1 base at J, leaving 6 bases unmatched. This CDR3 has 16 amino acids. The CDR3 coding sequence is TGTGCCAGCAGCTTAGGCCCAGCGGGGGCCCAAGAGACCCAGTACTTC. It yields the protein CASSLGPAGAQETQYF. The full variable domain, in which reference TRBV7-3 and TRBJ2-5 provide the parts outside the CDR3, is GAGVSQTPSNKVTEKGKYVELRCDPISGHTALYWYRQSLGQGPEFLIYFQGTGAADDSGLPNDRFFAVRPEGSVSTLKIQRTERGDSAVYLCASSLGPAGAQETQYFGPGTRLLVL.

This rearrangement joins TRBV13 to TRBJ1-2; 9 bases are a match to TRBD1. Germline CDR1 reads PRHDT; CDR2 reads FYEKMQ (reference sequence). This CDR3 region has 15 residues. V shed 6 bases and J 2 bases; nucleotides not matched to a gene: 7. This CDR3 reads CASRPGGQGNYGYTF. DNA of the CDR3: TGTGCCAGCAGACCTGGGGGACAGGGAAACTATGGCTACACCTTC.